This T cell receptor (beta chain) appears in the sequencing data of a study of blood T cell repertoires in COVID-19. The overall study: The analysed material was cDNA or gDNA that came from T cells, B-cell-depleted T cells, or PBMCs.

V lost 6 bases, J lost 3 bases, and 8 bases lay in between. Per germline, CDR1 LNHDA and CDR2 SQIVND (reference sequence). The CDR3 covers 13 residues. All exposed participants met a person with COVID-19 within 2 weeks before entering the study. Some clones are missing from TCRdb's copy, which holds only in-frame ones; the method was immunoSEQ multiplex PCR. The sample contains 200,000 to 250,000 clones, 75% to 90% of which appear only once. This clone was observed a handful of times. What was sequenced was PBMCs or T cells enriched from blood (not recorded which). V and J are TRBV19 and TRBJ1-4; no definite D call. This receptor was taken from a woman under 40 who had been exposed to COVID-19. CDR3 DNA: TGTGCCAGTAGCAATCAGGCTAATGAAAAACTGTTTTTT. It specifies CASSNQANEKLFF.